The clone carrying this T cell receptor beta chain was counted between two and nine times. Its target is not known. V shed 6 bases and J shed 5 bases, with 19 bases lying between them. Germline CDR1 SQVTM, CDR2 ANQGSEA. This CDR3 is 14 amino acids long. This entry belongs to a study of T cells after yellow fever vaccination. Study-wide results and limits: Boosting was followed by the reappearance of most primary-vaccination clones (less than 98% CD4, under 90% CD8). Sorted repertoires could include abundant contaminating clonotypes from bulk cells. CD4 and CD8 compartments shared a small share of clonotypes. Weaker, the secondary response peaked sooner, at day 5 versus 15.

Each CDR3 protein is one row after TCRdb ran MiXCR on the 5' RACE reads. The sample lists 500,000 to 650,000 distinct CDR3 sequences; 9% to 15% were seen once. The receptor was derived from a man aged 30 to 39 who received the YFV17D yellow fever vaccine. Sequences were derived from PBMCs, sampled on the day of the yellow fever booster vaccination. This chain uses TRBV29-1 with TRBJ1-1, with a weak D call TRBD1 (6 bases). CDR3 amino acids: CSVTGQLLRTEAFF. The CDR3 region has the DNA TGCAGCGTCACTGGACAGCTCTTGAGGACTGAAGCTTTCTTT.